A selection of T cell receptor beta chains follows, all from one sample in a study of T-cell reconstitution after alpha-beta-depleted transplantation in children. TCRdb used MiXCR to reprocess the PCR reads, holding one entry per CDR3 protein. This repertoire shows 530,000 or so distinct CDR3 sequences, over 20% found once; its top ten account for around 36%. The input for sequencing was PBMCs, taken before TCRalphabeta/CD19-depleted stem cell transplant. The receptors here all came from a boy under two years old with Wiskott-Aldrich syndrome, due to receive a stem cell transplant. The CDR3 runs from the conserved cysteine through the conserved F or W. The D gene is left open where the match is weak. Rows may omit the clone size; those that give it use once, few, many or a size class.

CDR3 DNA	CDR3 protein	J gene	clone size	D gene	V gene
TGTGCCAGCAGCCCCCAGGGGGCGGAGACCCAGTACTTC	CASSPQGAETQYF	TRBJ2-5	.	TRBD1	TRBV7-2
TGCGCCAGCAGCTTTCGGGGGACAGGGACCAACGGGCGCCTCTACGAGCAGTACTTC	CASSFRGTGTNGRLYEQYF	TRBJ2-7	once	TRBD1	TRBV5-1
TGTGCCAGCAGATCCTTTAGCACAGATACGCAGTATTTT	CASRSFSTDTQYF	TRBJ2-3	few	.	TRBV28
TGTGCCAGCAGCCTTGGGACTAGCGGGACAGGCTGGCAGTTCTTC	CASSLGTSGTGWQFF	TRBJ2-1	few	TRBD2	TRBV5-6
TGCAGCGTTATTAATATCAGGGGAGGGAACGAGCAGTACTTC	CSVINIRGGNEQYF	TRBJ2-7	.	.	TRBV29-1
TGTGGCAGCAGCCCCAATAGCGGGAAACTATACAATGAGCAGTTCTTC	CGSSPNSGKLYNEQFF	TRBJ2-1	.	TRBD2	TRBV3-1
TGTGCCAGCAGTCGAGGGGATGGAGACAGGGGCAATGAGCAGTTCTTC	CASSRGDGDRGNEQFF	TRBJ2-1	.	TRBD1	TRBV12-3/TRBV12-4
TGTGCCAGCAGCCACATAGCGGGGGGGGCCTACAATGAGCAGTTCTTC	CASSHIAGGAYNEQFF	TRBJ2-1	.	TRBD2	TRBV4-2
TGCGCCAGCAGCATTAGCGGGAGAACTCGAACGCGGCAAGAGACCCAGTACTTC	CASSISGRTRTRQETQYF	TRBJ2-5	.	TRBD2	TRBV5-1
TGTGCCAGCAGCTTGGGCGGGAGGGCCGAAAATGAGCAGTTCTTC	CASSLGGRAENEQFF	TRBJ2-1	.	TRBD2	TRBV5-5
TGCAGTGCCAATGACAGGGTCCGGACAGATACGCAGTATTTT	CSANDRVRTDTQYF	TRBJ2-3	.	TRBD1	TRBV20-1
TGTGCCAGTAGTACCTTCCTTACTAGCGGGCGATGGGTGTCCTACAATGAGCAGTTCTTC	CASSTFLTSGRWVSYNEQFF	TRBJ2-1	few	TRBD2	TRBV19
TGCGCCAGCAGCACCGGACAGGGGTTCCACGAGCAGTACTTC	CASSTGQGFHEQYF	TRBJ2-7	.	TRBD1	TRBV5-1
TGTGCCACCAGCAACTATAGCGGGAGGAACGGTAATGAGCAGTTCTTC	CATSNYSGRNGNEQFF	TRBJ2-1	.	TRBD2	TRBV15
TGTGCCAGCAGTTTATCCAGGGAGAACTATGGCTACACCTTC	CASSLSRENYGYTF	TRBJ1-2	few	.	TRBV28
TGTGCCAGCATTGCAGGGGGGGCGGATGAAAAACTGTTTTTT	CASIAGGADEKLFF	TRBJ1-4	.	TRBD1	TRBV28
TGCGCCAGCAGCCCTTATCGCGGAGGGGGCCCAGATACGCAGTATTTT	CASSPYRGGGPDTQYF	TRBJ2-3	.	.	TRBV5-1
TGTGCCAGCAGCAAAGTGTGGCCGGGGGCATATGAAAAACTGTTTTTT	CASSKVWPGAYEKLFF	TRBJ1-4	few	.	TRBV21-1
TGCGCCAGCAGCTTGCAGGGAGAGAACACAGATACGCAGTATTTT	CASSLQGENTDTQYF	TRBJ2-3	.	.	TRBV5-1
TGCGCCAGCAGCTTGCGGGGGTACCAAGAGACCCAGTACTTC	CASSLRGYQETQYF	TRBJ2-5	few	.	TRBV5-1
TGCGCCAGCAGCCACCTGCTGGGGGCCGATGAGCAGTTCTTC	CASSHLLGADEQFF	TRBJ2-1	few	.	TRBV5-1
TGCGCCAGCAGCCCCGGACGGAATCAAGAGACCCAGTACTTC	CASSPGRNQETQYF	TRBJ2-5	few	.	TRBV5-1
TGTGCCAGCAGCTTGGCGGGGGGATTGGGCGGCTACACCTTC	CASSLAGGLGGYTF	TRBJ1-2	.	.	TRBV5-6
TGCAGCGTCGGGACTAGCGGGTCTCCCTACGAGCAGTACTTC	CSVGTSGSPYEQYF	TRBJ2-7	few	TRBD2	TRBV29-1
TGTGCCAGCTCACCAATAGGACTAGCGGGAGCTGGGGCCAACGTCCTGACTTTC	CASSPIGLAGAGANVLTF	TRBJ2-6	.	TRBD2	TRBV18
TGCGCCAGCAGAGGTAGCGGGAGCGGATTGGGGGAGACCCAGTACTTC	CASRGSGSGLGETQYF	TRBJ2-5	.	TRBD2	TRBV5-1
TGTGCCACCAGTGATCCGGGGGGCGATAGTTCCTACAATGAGCAGTTCTTC	CATSDPGGDSSYNEQFF	TRBJ2-1	.	.	TRBV24-1
TGTGCCAGCAGCGCTACAGGGGCCTTCACAGATACGCAGTATTTT	CASSATGAFTDTQYF	TRBJ2-3	few	TRBD1	TRBV7-9